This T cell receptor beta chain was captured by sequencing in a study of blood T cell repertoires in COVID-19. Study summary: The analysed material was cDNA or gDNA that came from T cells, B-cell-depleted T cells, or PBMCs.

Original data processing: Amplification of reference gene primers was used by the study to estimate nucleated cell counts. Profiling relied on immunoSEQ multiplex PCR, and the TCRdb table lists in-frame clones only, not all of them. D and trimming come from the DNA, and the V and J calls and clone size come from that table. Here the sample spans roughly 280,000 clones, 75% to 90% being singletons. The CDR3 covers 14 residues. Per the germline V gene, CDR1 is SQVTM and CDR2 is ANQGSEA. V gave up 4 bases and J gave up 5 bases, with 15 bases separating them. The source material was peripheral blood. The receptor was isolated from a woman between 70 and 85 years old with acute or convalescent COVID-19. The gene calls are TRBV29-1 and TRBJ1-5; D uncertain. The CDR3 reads CSVAFRPTDQPQHF. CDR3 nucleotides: TGCAGCGTTGCGTTCAGGCCCACTGATCAGCCCCAGCATTTT.